The source of this T cell receptor beta chain is a study of cytomegalovirus exposure and HLA in healthy donors. From germline, CDR1 is MGHRA and CDR2 YSYEKL. This CDR3 comprises 14 residues. V lost 1 base to trimming and J lost 0 bases, with 7 bases between them. Concerning this clone itself: Other nucleotide sequences from this sample produce the same CDR3.

Profiled with immunoSEQ multiplex PCR; TCRdb holds only in-frame clones, not every one. Of hundreds of thousands of clones detected, roughly 84% appear once; the ten largest clones hold 1.5% to 2%. The chain employs TRBV4-1 and TRBJ2-7; no clear D. This receptor was identified in a young woman in good health and CMV-seropositive. Sequenced sample: PBMCs. The CDR3 coding sequence is TGCGCCAGCAGCCAAGTGGGCAGCTCCTACGAGCAGTACTTC. It codes for CASSQVGSSYEQYF.